A single sample is the source of the 26 T cell receptor beta chains below, sequenced in a study of cytomegalovirus exposure and HLA in healthy donors. The PCR ran on 60 Vbeta and 13 Jbeta primers. Sequencing was performed with immunoSEQ multiplex PCR; in TCRdb, only in-frame clones are kept and a portion is missing. The profile shows around 100,000 clones, roughly 85% of them singletons. The sequencing input was PBMCs. The receptors here all came from a woman in her forties in good health and CMV-seronegative.

CDR3 nucleotides: TGCGCCAGCAGCCCCTGGACAGGGCTAGCCTACGAGCAGTACTTC. It is translated as CASSPWTGLAYEQYF. V usage is TRBV5-1 and J usage is TRBJ2-7; 8 positions match TRBD1. This CDR3 region has 15 residues. Losses at the gene ends were 4 bases for V and 2 bases for J; bases not matched to a gene: 8. The germline CDR1 and CDR2 sequences are SGHRS and YFSETQ.

The chain has TRBV18 and TRBJ1-6; 7 nucleotides align to TRBD1. V trimming: 3 bases; J trimming: 7 bases; junction bases outside the gene matches: 3. The CDR3 extends over 14 amino acids. The germline CDR1 and CDR2 sequences are KGHSH and LQKENI. CDR3 in DNA: TGTGCCAGCTCACCGACAGGGTACAATTCACCCCTCCACTTT. This sequence encodes CASSPTGYNSPLHF.

The chain joins TRBV7-2 to TRBJ1-6; D uncertain. The length of the CDR3 is 14 residues. The germline V gene encodes CDR1 SGHTA and CDR2 FQGNSA. V was shortened by 1 base and J by 7 bases, with 8 bases between the two germline ends. CDR3 nucleotides: TGTGCCAGCAGCTTAGACAGCTCCAATTCACCCCTCCACTTT. Translated, it gives CASSLDSSNSPLHF. The complete variable domain, with remaining parts taken from reference TRBV7-2 and TRBJ1-6, reads GAGVSQSPSNKVTEKGKDVELRCDPISGHTALYWYRQSLGQGLEFLIYFQGNSAPDKSGLPSDRFSAERTGGSVSTLTIQRTQQEDSAVYLCASSLDSSNSPLHFGNGTRLTVT.

This clone was seen only once. The V and J genes are TRBV5-6 and TRBJ2-7; D gene uncertain. V lost 1 base and J 6 bases, leaving 17 bases between the germline ends. Per the germline V gene, CDR1 is SGHDT and CDR2 is YYEEEE. The CDR3 runs to 15 residues. In DNA form, the CDR3 reads TGTGCCAGCAGCTTGTTCTTAGCACCCTTCGGCGAGCAGTACTTC. Its protein is CASSLFLAPFGEQYF. Based on the CDR3 plus reference TRBV5-6 and TRBJ2-7, the full variable domain is DAGVTQSPTHLIKTRGQQVTLRCSPKSGHDTVSWYQQALGQGPQFIFQYYEEEERQRGNFPDRFSGHQFPNYSSELNVNALLLGDSALYLCASSLFLAPFGEQYFGPGTRLTVT.

This chain connects TRBV13 to TRBJ2-7; 9 nucleotides match TRBD2. The CDR3 is 13 amino acids. V trimming: 5 bases; J trimming: 5 bases; junction bases outside the gene matches: 4. Germline V gene lookup returns CDR1 PRHDT and CDR2 FYEKMQ (reference sequence). CDR3: CASSLIAGDEQYF. DNA for the CDR3: TGTGCCAGCAGCCTCATAGCGGGAGACGAGCAGTACTTC.

The J gene is TRBJ2-5, the V gene TRBV15; D is undetermined. The CDR3 runs to 15 residues. The V and J ends lost 0 bases and 5 bases respectively, with 13 bases between them. Germline V gene data show CDR1 as LNHNV and CDR2 as YYDKDF (reference sequence). The CDR3 region is CATSRDRLVQETQYF. CDR3 DNA sequence: TGTGCCACCAGCAGAGACCGTCTAGTTCAGGAGACCCAGTACTTC.

The V gene is TRBV11-3, the J gene TRBJ2-2; TRBD1 aligns across 7 bases. From germline, CDR1 is SGHNT and CDR2 YENEEA. J gave up 6 bases and V 8 bases, and 3 bases lay outside the gene matches. This CDR3 has 12 residues. The CDR3: CASGTGAGELFF. For the CDR3, the DNA is TGTGCCAGCGGCACAGGGGCCGGGGAGCTGTTTTTT.

V usage is TRBV7-9 and J usage is TRBJ1-1; D is possibly TRBD1 (5 bases). Germline V gives CDR1 SEHNR, CDR2 FQNEAQ (reference sequence). Trimming removed 5 bases from V and 1 base from J, with 11 bases in between. The CDR3 covers 14 residues. Here the CDR3 reads CASSARGSNTEAFF. CDR3 in DNA: TGTGCCAGCAGCGCCCGGGGGTCGAACACTGAAGCTTTCTTT.

The chain is built from TRBV7-2 and TRBJ1-1; D is possibly TRBD1 (6 bases). The CDR3 spans 15 residues. V shed 4 bases and J shed 3 bases, with 15 bases lying between them. In germline, CDR1 is SGHTA, CDR2 FQGNSA. As DNA, the CDR3 is TGTGCCAGCAGCTGGAGCACCTCAGGGGACACTGAAGCTTTCTTT. This codes for CASSWSTSGDTEAFF.

The rearrangement uses TRBV10-3 and TRBJ1-2; D remains ambiguous. CDR3 length equals 13 residues. V dropped 3 bases and J dropped 6 bases, with 11 bases sitting between them. Germline CDR1 is ENHRY and CDR2 is SYGVKD. CDR3 residues: CAISDSGTDGYTF. CDR3 DNA: TGTGCCATCAGTGATTCGGGAACGGATGGCTACACCTTC.

This clone was observed a single time. The chain couples TRBV30 to TRBJ2-3; D is uncertain. The germline V gene encodes CDR1 GTSNPN and CDR2 SVGIG (reference sequence). Trimming cost V 7 bases and J 3 bases, with 11 bases left between them. The CDR3 spans 12 residues. The CDR3 nucleotides read TGTGCCTCACACCTAGGAACAGATACGCAGTATTTT. Its translation is CASHLGTDTQYF.

CDR3 region: CASSILWTSTDTQYF. CDR3 sequence (DNA): TGTGCCAGTAGTATCCTGTGGACATCAACAGATACGCAGTATTTT. The chain uses TRBV19 and TRBJ2-3, with a tentative D call TRBD1 (5 bases). The germline V gene has CDR1 LNHDA and CDR2 SQIVND (reference sequence). The germline V and J ends were trimmed by 3 bases and 3 bases, with 13 bases remaining between them. CDR3 length: 15 residues.

This clone was found a few times. The chain combines TRBV27 with TRBJ2-1, with 10 nucleotides matching TRBD2. In germline, CDR1 is MNHEY, CDR2 SMNVEV (reference sequence). The ends lost 2 bases at V and 7 bases at J; junction bases unmatched: 8. This CDR3 has 16 amino acids. Written as DNA, the CDR3 is TGTGCCAGCAGTTTACTAGCGGGAGCCCCTTTAAATGAGCAGTTCTTC. This translates into CASSLLAGAPLNEQFF.

The genes are TRBV6-5 and TRBJ2-1; 9 nucleotides agree with TRBD1. CDR3 length: 15 amino acids. Germline V gene lookup returns CDR1 MNHEY and CDR2 SVGAGI. V lost 5 bases, J lost 2 bases, and 4 bases stayed unmatched. CDR3 in DNA: TGTGCCAGCAGTCCGGGACAGGGCCCCTACAATGAGCAGTTCTTC. Encoded protein: CASSPGQGPYNEQFF.

The chain has TRBV28 and TRBJ2-3; 9 nucleotides align to TRBD2. V shed 5 bases and J 4 bases; nucleotides not matched to a gene: 7. The germline CDR1 and CDR2 sequences are MDHEN and SYDVKM. This CDR3 comprises 15 residues. This chain's CDR3 is CASSNTRGGADTQYF. CDR3 bases: TGTGCCAGCAGTAACACGCGGGGGGGAGCAGATACGCAGTATTTT.

The chain combines TRBV10-1 with TRBJ2-3; D perhaps matches TRBD2 (7 bases). Germline CDR1 is WNHNN and CDR2 is SYGVQD (reference sequence). V was clipped by 3 bases and J by 5 bases, with 12 bases between them. This CDR3 is built from 14 residues. CDR3 amino acids: CASSDGGPKDTQYF. For the CDR3, the DNA is TGCGCCAGCAGTGACGGGGGGCCGAAAGATACGCAGTATTTT.

This clone was counted once. The chain carries TRBV9 and TRBJ2-1, with a weak D call TRBD2 (5 bases). Between the trimmed V and J ends, which lost 0 bases and 0 bases, there was a span of 10 bases. CDR1 is SGDLS and CDR2 is YYNGEE in the germline V gene. The CDR3 runs to 16 residues. CDR3 in DNA: TGTGCCAGCAGCGTAGGAGGGCGCAGCTCCTACAATGAGCAGTTCTTC. Residues: CASSVGGRSSYNEQFF.

The rearrangement links TRBV18 to TRBJ1-5; TRBD1 is a possible D gene (6 bases). Trimming pared 2 bases from V and 7 bases from J, leaving 12 bases between. This CDR3 comprises 14 residues. The germline V gene encodes CDR1 KGHSH and CDR2 LQKENI. CDR3 in amino acids: CASSPGTRGQPQHF. In DNA, the CDR3 is TGTGCCAGCTCACCAGGGACGAGGGGGCAGCCCCAGCATTTT.

This clone has a single count. The genes are TRBV5-1 and TRBJ1-5; 7 nucleotides align to TRBD1. Germline V gene data show CDR1 as SGHRS and CDR2 as YFSETQ. The CDR3 length is 14 residues. The V gene end was trimmed by 4 bases and the J gene end by 3 bases; junction bases not matched to a gene: 4. The CDR3 reads CASSTGDSNQPQHF. The CDR3 DNA reads TGCGCCAGCAGCACAGGGGACTCCAATCAGCCCCAGCATTTT.

The rearrangement joins TRBV6-7 to TRBJ1-1, with 9 bases matching TRBD1. TRBV6-7 is assigned to the ORF class and has an uncertain function. The CDR3 runs to 14 residues. With 6 bases clipped from V and 3 bases from J, the junction kept 5 bases outside the gene matches. Written as DNA, the CDR3 is TGTGCCAGCAGAGGGACAGGGCTTTACACTGAAGCTTTCTTT. Its translation is CASRGTGLYTEAFF.

The chain couples TRBV9 to TRBJ2-7; TRBD2 matches at 7 bases. The CDR3 has 14 amino acids. In germline, CDR1 is SGDLS, CDR2 YYNGEE. V shed 6 bases and J 8 bases; nucleotides not matched to a gene: 14. This CDR3 is CASTPGGRGEKQYF. The CDR3, as DNA: TGTGCCAGCACCCCGGGCGGGAGAGGGGAAAAGCAGTACTTC.

This clone was recorded a few times. For the CDR3, the DNA is TGTGCCAGCAGCTTGACATTGAAAGAGACCCAGTACTTC. Encoded protein: CASSLTLKETQYF. V gene TRBV7-7 combines with J gene TRBJ2-5; D ambiguous. Germline values: CDR1 SSHAT, CDR2 FNYEAQ (reference sequence). Trimming pared 3 bases from V and 3 bases from J, leaving 8 bases between. The CDR3 consists of 13 residues.

Only one count was recorded for this clone. The chain links TRBV18 to TRBJ2-1, with D unresolved. The length of the CDR3 is 15 residues. Looked up from germline, CDR1 is KGHSH and CDR2 is LQKENI. Trimming cost V 3 bases and J 5 bases, with 14 bases left between them. For the CDR3, the DNA is TGTGCCAGCTCACCTTCCGGTGCGTTAGACAATGAGCAGTTCTTC. This encodes CASSPSGALDNEQFF. Full variable domain (remainder filled in from reference TRBV18 and TRBJ2-1): NAGVMQNPRHLVRRRGQEARLRCSPMKGHSHVYWYRQLPEEGLKFMVYLQKENIIDESGMPKERFSAEFPKEGPSILRIQQVVRGDSAAYFCASSPSGALDNEQFFGPGTRLTVL.

This clone turned up a few times. CDR3: CASSSAGGRSTDTQYF. CDR3 in DNA: TGTGCCAGCAGCTCTGCAGGGGGCAGGAGCACAGATACGCAGTATTTT. This chain connects TRBV5-4 to TRBJ2-3, with 8 bases lining up with TRBD1. Trimming removed 3 bases from V and 0 bases from J; junction bases left unmatched: 6. Germline lookup yields CDR1 SGHNT and CDR2 YYREEE (reference sequence). This CDR3 has 16 amino acids.

This chain connects TRBV18 to TRBJ2-7; the D gene is possibly TRBD1 (6 bases). This CDR3 is 16 amino acids long. The germline CDR1 and CDR2 sequences are KGHSH and LQKENI. Trimming stripped 4 bases from V and 5 bases from J, with 21 bases between. The CDR3 DNA is TGTGCCAGCTCACGTTCTACAGGGCAGACGGTCCACGAGCAGTACTTC. Its protein is CASSRSTGQTVHEQYF.

This clone appeared once. The V gene is TRBV7-9, the J gene TRBJ2-5; 10 bases are shared with TRBD2. V was pared by 2 bases and J by 0 bases, with 3 bases of the junction left unmatched. Looked up from germline, CDR1 is SEHNR and CDR2 is FQNEAQ (reference sequence). The CDR3 loop spans 16 amino acids. CDR3 residues: CASSLRSGGYQETQYF. The CDR3 coding sequence is TGTGCCAGCAGCTTACGTAGCGGGGGGTACCAAGAGACCCAGTACTTC.